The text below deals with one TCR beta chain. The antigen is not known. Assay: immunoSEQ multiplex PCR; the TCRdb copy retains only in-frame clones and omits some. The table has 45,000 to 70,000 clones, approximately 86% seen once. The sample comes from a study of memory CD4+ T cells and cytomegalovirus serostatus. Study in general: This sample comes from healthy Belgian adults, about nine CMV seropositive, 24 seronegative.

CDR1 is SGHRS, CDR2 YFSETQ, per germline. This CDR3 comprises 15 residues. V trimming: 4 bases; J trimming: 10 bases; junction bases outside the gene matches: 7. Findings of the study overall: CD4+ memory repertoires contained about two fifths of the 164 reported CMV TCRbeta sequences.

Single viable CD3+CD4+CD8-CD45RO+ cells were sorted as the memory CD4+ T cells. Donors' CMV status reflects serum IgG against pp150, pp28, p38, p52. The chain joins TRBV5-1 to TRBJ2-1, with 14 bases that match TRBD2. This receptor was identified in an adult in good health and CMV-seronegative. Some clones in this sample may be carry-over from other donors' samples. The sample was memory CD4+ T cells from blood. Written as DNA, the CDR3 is TGCGCCAGCAGCGGGGCGGGACTAGCGGGAGACGAGCAGTTCTTC. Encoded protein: CASSGAGLAGDEQFF.